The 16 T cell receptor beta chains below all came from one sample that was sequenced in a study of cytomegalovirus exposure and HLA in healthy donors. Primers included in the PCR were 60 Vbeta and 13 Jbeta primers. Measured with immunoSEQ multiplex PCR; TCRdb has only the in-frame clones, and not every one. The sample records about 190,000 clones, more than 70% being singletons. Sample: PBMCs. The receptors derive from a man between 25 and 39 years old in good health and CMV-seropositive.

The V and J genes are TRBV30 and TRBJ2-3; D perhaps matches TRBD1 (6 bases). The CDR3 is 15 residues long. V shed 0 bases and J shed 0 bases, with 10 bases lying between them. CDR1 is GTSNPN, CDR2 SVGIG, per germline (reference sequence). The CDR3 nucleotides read TGTGCCTGGAGTGTAGGGGGAGCTAGCACAGATACGCAGTATTTT. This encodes CAWSVGGASTDTQYF.

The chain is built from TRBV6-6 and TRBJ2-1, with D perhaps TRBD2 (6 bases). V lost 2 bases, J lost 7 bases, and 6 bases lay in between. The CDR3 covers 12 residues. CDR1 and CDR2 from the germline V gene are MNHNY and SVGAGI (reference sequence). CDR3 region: CASSYGRNEQFF. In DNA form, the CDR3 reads TGTGCCAGCAGTTACGGGAGGAATGAGCAGTTCTTC.

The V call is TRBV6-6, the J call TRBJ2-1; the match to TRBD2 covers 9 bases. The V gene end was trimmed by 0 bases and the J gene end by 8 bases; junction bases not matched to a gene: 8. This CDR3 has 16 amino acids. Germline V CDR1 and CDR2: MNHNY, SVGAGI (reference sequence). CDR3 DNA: TGTGCCAGCAGTTACTCTGGTAGCGGGAGCTCGTATGAGCAGTTCTTC. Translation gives CASSYSGSGSSYEQFF.

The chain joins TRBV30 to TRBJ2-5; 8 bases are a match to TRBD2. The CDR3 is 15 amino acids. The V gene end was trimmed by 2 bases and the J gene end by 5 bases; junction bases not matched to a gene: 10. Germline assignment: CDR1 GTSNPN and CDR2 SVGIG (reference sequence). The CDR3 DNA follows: TGTGCCTGGAGTCCCCACGGGGGGGGACGCGAGACCCAGTACTTC. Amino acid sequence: CAWSPHGGGRETQYF.

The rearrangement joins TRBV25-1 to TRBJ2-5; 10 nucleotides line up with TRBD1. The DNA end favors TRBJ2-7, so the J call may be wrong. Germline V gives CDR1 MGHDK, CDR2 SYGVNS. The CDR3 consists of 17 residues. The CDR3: CASSETGGQLGSYEQYF. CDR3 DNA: TGTGCCAGCAGCGAGACAGGGGGCCAGTTAGGATCCTACGAGCAGTACTTC.

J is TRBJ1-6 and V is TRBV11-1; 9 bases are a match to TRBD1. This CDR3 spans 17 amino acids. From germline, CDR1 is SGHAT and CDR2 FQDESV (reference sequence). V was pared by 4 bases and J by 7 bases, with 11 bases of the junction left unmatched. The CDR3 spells CASSSVSDRGRNSPLHF. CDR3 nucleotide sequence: TGTGCCAGCAGCTCAGTCTCGGACAGGGGACGAAATTCACCCCTCCACTTT.

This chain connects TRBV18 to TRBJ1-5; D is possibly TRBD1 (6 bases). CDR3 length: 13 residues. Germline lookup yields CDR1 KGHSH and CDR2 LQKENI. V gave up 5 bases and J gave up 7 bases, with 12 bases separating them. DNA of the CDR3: TGTGCCAGCTCAAATGACAGGCTCCAGCCCCAGCATTTT. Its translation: CASSNDRLQPQHF.

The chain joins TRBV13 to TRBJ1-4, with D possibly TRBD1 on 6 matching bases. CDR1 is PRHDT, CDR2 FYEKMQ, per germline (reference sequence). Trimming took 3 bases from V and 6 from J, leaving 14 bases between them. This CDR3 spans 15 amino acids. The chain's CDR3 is CASSFRTASHEKLFF. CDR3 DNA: TGTGCCAGCAGCTTCCGGACAGCCTCTCATGAAAAACTGTTTTTT.

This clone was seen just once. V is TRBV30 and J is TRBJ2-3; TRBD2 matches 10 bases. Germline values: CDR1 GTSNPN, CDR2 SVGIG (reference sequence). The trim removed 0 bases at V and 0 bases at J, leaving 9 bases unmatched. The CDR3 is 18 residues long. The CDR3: CAWSVLAGVSPSTDTQYF. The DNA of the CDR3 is TGTGCCTGGAGTGTGCTAGCGGGGGTCTCCCCCAGCACAGATACGCAGTATTTT.

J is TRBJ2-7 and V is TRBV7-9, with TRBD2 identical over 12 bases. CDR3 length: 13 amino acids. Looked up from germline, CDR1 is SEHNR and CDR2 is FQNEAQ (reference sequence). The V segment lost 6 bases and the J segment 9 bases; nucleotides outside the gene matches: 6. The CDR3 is CASSLAGGAGQYF. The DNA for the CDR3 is TGTGCCAGCAGTCTAGCGGGAGGGGCTGGGCAGTACTTC.

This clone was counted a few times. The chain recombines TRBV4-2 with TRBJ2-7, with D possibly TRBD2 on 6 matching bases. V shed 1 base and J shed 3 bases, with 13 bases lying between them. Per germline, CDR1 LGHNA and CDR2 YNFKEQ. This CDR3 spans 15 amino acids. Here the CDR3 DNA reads TGTGCCAGCAGCCAAGCCGGCGCGGAGGGCTACGAGCAGTACTTC. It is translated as CASSQAGAEGYEQYF.

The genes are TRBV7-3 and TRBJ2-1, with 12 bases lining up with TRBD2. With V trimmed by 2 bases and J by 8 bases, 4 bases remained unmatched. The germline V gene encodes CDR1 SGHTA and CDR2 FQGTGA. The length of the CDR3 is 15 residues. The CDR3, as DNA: TGTGCCAGCAGCTTAGGTCCTAGCGGGAGGGATGAGCAGTTCTTC. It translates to CASSLGPSGRDEQFF.

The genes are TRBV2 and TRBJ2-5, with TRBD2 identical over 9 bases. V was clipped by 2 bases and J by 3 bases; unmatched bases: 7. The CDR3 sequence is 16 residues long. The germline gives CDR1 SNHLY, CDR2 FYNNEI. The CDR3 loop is CASSEQPSGGKETQYF. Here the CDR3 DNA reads TGTGCCAGCAGTGAACAGCCCAGCGGGGGGAAAGAGACCCAGTACTTC.

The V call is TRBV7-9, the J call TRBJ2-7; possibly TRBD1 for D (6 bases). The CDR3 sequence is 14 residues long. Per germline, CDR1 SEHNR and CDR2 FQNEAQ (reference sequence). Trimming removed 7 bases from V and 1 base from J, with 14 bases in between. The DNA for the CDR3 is TGTGCCAGCACCACCGGGACAACGTCCTACGAGCAGTACTTC. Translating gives CASTTGTTSYEQYF.

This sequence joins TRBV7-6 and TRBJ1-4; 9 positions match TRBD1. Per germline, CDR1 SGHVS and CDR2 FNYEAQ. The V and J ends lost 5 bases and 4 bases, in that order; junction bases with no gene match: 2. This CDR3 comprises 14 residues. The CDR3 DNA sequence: TGTGCCAGCAGCCAGGGACAGGGTAATGAAAAACTGTTTTTT. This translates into CASSQGQGNEKLFF.

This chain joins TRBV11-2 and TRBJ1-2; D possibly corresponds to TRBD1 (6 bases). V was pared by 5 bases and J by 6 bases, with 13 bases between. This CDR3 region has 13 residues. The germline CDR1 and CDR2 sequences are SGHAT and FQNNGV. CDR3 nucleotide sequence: TGTGCCAGCAGCCGGGCAGGGGTGGATGGCTACACCTTC. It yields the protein CASSRAGVDGYTF. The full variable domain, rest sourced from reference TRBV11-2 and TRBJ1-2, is EAGVAQSPRYKIIEKRQSVAFWCNPISGHATLYWYQQILGQGPKLLIQFQNNGVVDDSQLPKDRFSAERLKGVDSTLKIQPAKLEDSAVYLCASSRAGVDGYTFGSGTRLTVV.